A single sample is the source of the 11 T cell receptor beta chains below, sequenced in a study of cytomegalovirus exposure and HLA in healthy donors. This PCR relied on a set of 60 Vbeta primers and 13 Jbeta primers. Sequencing was performed with immunoSEQ multiplex PCR; in TCRdb, only in-frame clones are kept and a portion is missing. Altogether some 130,000 clones are present, around 77% being singletons, with the ten largest covering about 4.3%. The sequenced material came from PBMCs. Receptors were obtained from a male donor in good health and CMV-seropositive.

The chain joins TRBV7-8 to TRBJ1-2, with a possible D match to TRBD1 (5 bases). Germline-derived CDR1 and CDR2 are SGHVS and FQNEAQ. Trimming stripped 7 bases from V and 6 bases from J, with 12 bases between. CDR3 length: 12 residues. CDR3 DNA: TGTGCCAGCACCCTGGAGACAGATGGCTACACCTTC. Translated: CASTLETDGYTF.

CDR3 DNA sequence: TGTGCCAGCAGCTTTATGGTCGGGGGAGGCACAGATACGCAGTATTTT. Translating gives CASSFMVGGGTDTQYF. V usage is TRBV5-6 and J usage is TRBJ2-3; tentatively, D is TRBD2 (6 bases). Germline V gene sequence: CDR1 SGHDT, CDR2 YYEEEE. The CDR3 runs 16 residues. Trimming removed 2 bases at V and 1 base at J, with 14 bases between.

This clone was detected once. The chain uses TRBV27 and TRBJ2-7; D unresolved. Germline CDR1 is MNHEY and CDR2 is SMNVEV (reference sequence). V was clipped by 5 bases and J by 2 bases, with 13 bases between them. This CDR3 has 14 residues. CDR3 sequence reads: CASSRQNPTYEQYF. CDR3 in DNA: TGTGCCAGCAGTCGACAAAACCCGACCTACGAGCAGTACTTC.

The CDR3 sequence: CASTRGRTSGRLETQYF. Written as DNA, the CDR3 is TGTGCCAGCACTAGGGGCCGAACTAGCGGGAGACTGGAGACCCAGTACTTC. V usage is TRBV28 and J usage is TRBJ2-5; 11 bases fit TRBD2. After removal of 7 bases from V and 5 bases from J, the junction contained 15 bases not matched to a gene. CDR1 and CDR2 (germline): MDHEN, SYDVKM. This CDR3 has 17 residues.

This CDR3 reads CASSGRWTGRRGEAFF. DNA of the CDR3: TGTGCCAGCAGTGGTAGGTGGACAGGGCGGCGAGGGGAAGCTTTCTTT. This chain connects TRBV25-1 to TRBJ1-1, with 8 bases aligning to TRBD1. CDR1 is MGHDK, CDR2 SYGVNS, per germline. This CDR3 is 16 amino acids long. J gave up 8 bases and V 4 bases, and 15 bases lay outside the gene matches.

DNA for the CDR3: TGTGCCAGCACCCCCCCGGGGGGGCTGGGCAATGAGCAGTTCTTC. Residues: CASTPPGGLGNEQFF. The chain links TRBV28 to TRBJ2-1, with 8 bases fitting TRBD2. Germline CDR1 and CDR2: MDHEN and SYDVKM. The CDR3 spans 15 residues. The V gene end was trimmed by 7 bases and the J gene end by 6 bases; junction bases not matched to a gene: 11. Full variable domain (rest looked up from reference TRBV28 and TRBJ2-1): DVKVTQSSRYLVKRTGEKVFLECVQDMDHENMFWYRQDPGLGLRLIYFSYDVKMKEKGDIPEGYSVSREKKERFSLILESASTNQTSMYLCASTPPGGLGNEQFFGPGTRLTVL.

This clone was counted only a few times. This chain links TRBV6-1 with TRBJ2-3, with a tentative D call TRBD2 (6 bases). The CDR3 runs to 17 residues. Trimming cost V 2 bases and J 3 bases, with 18 bases left between them. Per the germline V gene, CDR1 is MNHNS and CDR2 is SASEGT. This CDR3 is CASSEFARFRGTDTQYF. CDR3 DNA: TGTGCCAGCAGTGAATTTGCCCGTTTTCGGGGGACAGATACGCAGTATTTT.

The count of this clone is one. V usage is TRBV7-2 and J usage is TRBJ2-3, with D unresolved. V was clipped by 5 bases and J by 4 bases, with 10 bases between them. The CDR3 sequence is 13 residues long. Looked up from germline, CDR1 is SGHTA and CDR2 is FQGNSA. CDR3 DNA: TGTGCCAGCAGCACACCGATGGCAGATACGCAGTATTTT. Its translation: CASSTPMADTQYF.

The chain employs TRBV7-2 and TRBJ2-3; 8 bases map to TRBD2. The germline V gene has CDR1 SGHTA and CDR2 FQGNSA. This CDR3 comprises 16 residues. Losses at the gene ends were 4 bases for V and 5 bases for J; bases not matched to a gene: 11. CDR3 DNA sequence: TGTGCCAGCAGCTCCCAGACTAGCGTTTCCCTAGATACGCAGTATTTT. This translates into CASSSQTSVSLDTQYF. The whole variable domain, remainder taken from reference TRBV7-2 and TRBJ2-3, is GAGVSQSPSNKVTEKGKDVELRCDPISGHTALYWYRQSLGQGLEFLIYFQGNSAPDKSGLPSDRFSAERTGGSVSTLTIQRTQQEDSAVYLCASSSQTSVSLDTQYFGPGTRLTVL.

This clone was counted between two and nine times. The chain employs TRBV6-5 and TRBJ2-1; TRBD1 aligns across 9 bases. The CDR3 length is 16 residues. V was clipped by 4 bases and J by 2 bases; unmatched bases: 6. In germline, CDR1 is MNHEY, CDR2 SVGAGI. This CDR3 is CASSSSGTGTYNEQFF. CDR3 coding DNA: TGTGCCAGCAGTTCCTCGGGGACAGGGACCTACAATGAGCAGTTCTTC.

The chain couples TRBV28 to TRBJ1-2; 7 bases are shared with TRBD1. The germline V gene has CDR1 MDHEN and CDR2 SYDVKM. V lost 5 bases and J lost 7; bases outside the gene matches: 10. The CDR3 totals 14 residues. The CDR3 DNA reads TGTGCCAGCAGTGGCCCGGGACAGCTTATTGGCTACACCTTC. It is translated as CASSGPGQLIGYTF.